The next 7 T cell receptor beta chains were all read from a single sample in a study of long-term antiretroviral therapy in people with HIV (dated 2022 in TCRdb). The immunoSEQ hsTCRB v3.0 assay was used at survey level resolution to sequence the TRB variable region. TCRdb retrieved this table from immuneACCESS and kept in-frame rearrangements only. Not all clones are present; in checked studies, unresolved V genes account for under half, and no reason is known for the remainder. This sample gives 17,000 or so clones in total; 90% to 95% of them show up just once. The leading ten clones occupy approximately 10% of the sample. Sequencing used unsorted PBMCs, obtained 0.3 years after starting antiretroviral therapy. These receptors were obtained from a man in his 60s with HIV.

The V call is TRBV10-3, the J call TRBJ2-7, with D possibly being TRBD1 or TRBD2 (5 bases each). The V end was cut by 3 bases, the J end by 9 bases, with 21 bases between. The germline V gene encodes CDR1 ENHRY and CDR2 SYGVKD. The CDR3 sequence is 15 residues long. In DNA, the CDR3 is TGTGCCATCAGTGATAGGGGCGCCGGGGATCCGGTGCAGTACTTC. Protein: CAISDRGAGDPVQYF.

The chain is built from TRBV11-2 and TRBJ2-6; the D is unclear. The CDR3 length is 16 residues. V shed 4 bases and J shed 4 bases, with 14 bases lying between them. Germline V gives CDR1 SGHAT, CDR2 FQNNGV. The CDR3 nucleotides read TGTGCCAGCAGCTCACCAAGGGTGGGGGGGGCCAACGTCCTGACTTTC. It is translated as CASSSPRVGGANVLTF.

The CDR3 here is CASSGGRGRVGELFF. In nucleotides, the CDR3 is TGTGCCAGCAGCGGAGGACGGGGGCGTGTCGGGGAGCTGTTTTTT. The V gene is TRBV9, the J gene TRBJ2-2; the D gene could be TRBD1 or TRBD2 (6 bases each). CDR1 and CDR2 (germline): SGDLS, YYNGEE. The CDR3 spans 15 residues. Between the trimmed V and J ends, which lost 3 bases and 7 bases, there was a span of 16 bases.

The CDR3 sequence: CASKLIAGGYNEQFF. DNA of the CDR3: TGTGCCAGCAAGCTGATAGCGGGGGGGTACAATGAGCAGTTCTTC. This chain links TRBV7-2 with TRBJ2-1, with 11 bases matching TRBD2. Germline values: CDR1 SGHTA, CDR2 FQGNSA. CDR3 length: 15 residues. J was trimmed by 4 bases and V by 7 bases; bases with no gene match: 6.

For this clone: One end of the junction fails to match germline, which may point to a read error. The chain uses TRBV7-9 and TRBJ2-2, with D possibly matching TRBD1 (5 bases). Per the germline V gene, CDR1 is SEHNR and CDR2 is FQNEAQ (reference sequence). The CDR3 runs to 12 residues. This CDR3 reads CASSLGAGELFF. CDR3 nucleotide sequence: TGTGCCAGCAGTTTAGGGGCCGGGGAGCTGTTTTTT. Using reference TRBV7-9 and TRBJ2-2 for the parts outside the CDR3, the full variable domain is DTGVSQNPRHKITKRGQNVTFRCDPISEHNRLYWYRQTLGQGPEFLTYFQNEAQLEKSRLLSDRFSAERPKGSFSTLEIQRTEQGDSAMYLCASSLGAGELFFGEGSRLTVL.

The chain has TRBV5-4 and TRBJ2-1, with 9 bases fitting TRBD1. The V gene end was trimmed by 0 bases and the J gene end by 4 bases; junction bases not matched to a gene: 5. Germline loops: CDR1 SGHNT, CDR2 YYREEE (reference sequence). The CDR3 is 16 residues long. The CDR3 region has the DNA TGTGCCAGCAGCTTGGCTGGGACAGGGAGATACAATGAGCAGTTCTTC. This codes for CASSLAGTGRYNEQFF.

The chain has TRBV30 and TRBJ1-1; D is undetermined. The germline gives CDR1 GTSNPN, CDR2 SVGIG (reference sequence). Trimming took 7 bases from V and 2 from J, leaving 8 bases between them. The CDR3 is 11 amino acids. CDR3 residues: CAFRGNTEAFF. CDR3 sequence (DNA): TGTGCCTTCCGGGGAAACACTGAAGCTTTCTTT.